This entry lists 17 T cell receptor beta chains sequenced from one sample in a study of blood T cell repertoires in COVID-19. TCRdb's copy holds only in-frame clones and misses some; the assay was immunoSEQ multiplex PCR. The sample records around 320,000 clones, around 85% being singletons. Sequenced: peripheral blood. These receptor sequences come from a human donor in a cohort sampled during active COVID-19.

The DNA for the CDR3 is TGCGCCAGCAGCTTACAGGCGTCCAACACCCTCCACTTT. This translates into CASSLQASNTLHF. This sequence joins TRBV5-1 and TRBJ1-6; maybe TRBD1 (5 bases). The CDR3 covers 13 residues. CDR1 is SGHRS and CDR2 is YFSETQ in the germline V gene. Trimming left V 2 bases short and J 14 bases short, with 14 bases between.

This chain joins TRBV2 and TRBJ1-5, with D unclear. The CDR3 runs to 15 residues. Between the trimmed V and J ends, which lost 4 bases and 0 bases, there was a span of 10 bases. Germline V gene lookup returns CDR1 SNHLY and CDR2 FYNNEI. The CDR3 is CASSATPYSNQPQHF. The CDR3, as DNA: TGTGCCAGCAGTGCGACACCCTATAGCAATCAGCCCCAGCATTTT.

J is TRBJ2-2 and V is TRBV11-3, with D maybe TRBD2 (5 bases). This CDR3 spans 13 amino acids. V lost 4 bases and J 7 bases, leaving 10 bases between the germline ends. From germline, CDR1 is SGHNT and CDR2 YENEEA. The CDR3 sequence is CASSSPRGGELFF. CDR3 DNA sequence: TGTGCCAGCAGCTCACCTCGGGGCGGGGAGCTGTTTTTT. Supplemented by reference TRBV11-3 and TRBJ2-2, the full variable domain reads EAGVVQSPRYKIIEKKQPVAFWCNPISGHNTLYWYLQNLGQGPELLIRYENEEAVDDSQLPKDRFSAERLKGVDSTLKIQPAELGDSAVYLCASSSPRGGELFFGEGSRLTVL.

The V call is TRBV6-5, the J call TRBJ1-6, with 7 nucleotides matching TRBD1. With V trimmed by 4 bases and J by 7 bases, 4 bases remained unmatched. Germline values: CDR1 MNHEY, CDR2 SVGAGI. This CDR3 region has 14 residues. CDR3 bases: TGTGCCAGCAGTTTCAGGGGGTGGAATTCACCCCTCCACTTT. It yields the protein CASSFRGWNSPLHF.

The rearrangement joins TRBV11-2 to TRBJ2-7; D is unclear. V was cut by 4 bases and J by 1 base, with 2 bases left in between. The CDR3 length is 11 residues. Germline V gene lookup returns CDR1 SGHAT and CDR2 FQNNGV. The CDR3 loop reads CASSSSYEQYF. CDR3 sequence (DNA): TGTGCCAGCAGCTCGTCCTACGAGCAGTACTTC.

This rearrangement joins TRBV2 to TRBJ2-5; the match to TRBD2 covers 8 bases. The CDR3 is 14 residues long. V was pared by 4 bases and J by 4 bases, with 5 bases of the junction left unmatched. Looked up from germline, CDR1 is SNHLY and CDR2 is FYNNEI. The CDR3 spells CASSVGRGGETQYF. The CDR3 coding sequence is TGTGCCAGCAGTGTCGGGAGGGGTGGAGAGACCCAGTACTTC.

The chain recombines TRBV7-2 with TRBJ1-2; D might be TRBD1 (5 bases). V lost 5 bases and J lost 8, with 12 bases in between. The germline V gene encodes CDR1 SGHTA and CDR2 FQGNSA. The CDR3 runs to 12 residues. CDR3 nucleotide sequence: TGTGCCAGCAGCCCGGGGGTCGGGGGCTACACCTTC. Its translation is CASSPGVGGYTF.

About this clone: A junction boundary mismatches the germline segment, possibly from a read error. The rearrangement joins TRBV12-5 to TRBJ1-5; D remains unclear. The germline V gene encodes CDR1 LGHNT and CDR2 FRNRAP. The CDR3 covers 14 residues. The CDR3: CASGLVDSTQPQHF. The CDR3 DNA sequence: TGTGCTAGTGGTTTGGTGGATAGCACTCAGCCCCAGCATTTT.

The CDR3 spells CATSDLRGTEAFF. For the CDR3, the DNA is TGTGCCACCAGTGATTTACGGGGCACTGAAGCTTTCTTT. The chain couples TRBV24-1 to TRBJ1-1; unclear D gene. Looked up from germline, CDR1 is KGHDR and CDR2 is SFDVKD. V was trimmed by 1 base and J by 4 bases, leaving 6 bases between them. The CDR3 extends over 13 amino acids.

This clone appeared once. The chain uses TRBV15 and TRBJ2-6; TRBD1 agrees at 11 bases. Germline lookup yields CDR1 LNHNV and CDR2 YYDKDF (reference sequence). The CDR3 is 17 amino acids. J gave up 4 bases and V 4 bases, and 6 bases lay outside the gene matches. The CDR3 coding sequence is TGTGCCACCAGCACCGGGACAGGGGGGTCCGGGGCCAACGTCCTGACTTTC. This encodes CATSTGTGGSGANVLTF.

The chain is built from TRBV7-9 and TRBJ1-1; TRBD1 is a possible D gene (5 bases). CDR1 and CDR2 from the germline V gene are SEHNR and FQNEAQ (reference sequence). The length of the CDR3 is 13 residues. Deletions cut 5 bases from V and 4 bases from J, with 11 bases between. The CDR3 spells CASSPLGGTEAFF. DNA for the CDR3: TGTGCCAGCAGCCCTCTGGGGGGCACTGAAGCTTTCTTT.

The chain links TRBV18 to TRBJ1-2, with D maybe TRBD1 (6 bases). Germline CDR1 reads KGHSH; CDR2 reads LQKENI. The CDR3 loop spans 14 amino acids. V shed 3 bases and J shed 3 bases, with 11 bases lying between them. CDR3 region: CASSPGTPDYGYTF. The CDR3 nucleotides are TGTGCCAGCTCACCCGGGACACCAGACTATGGCTACACCTTC.

The genes are TRBV7-9 and TRBJ2-2, with a tentative D call TRBD1 (5 bases). Trimming stripped 7 bases from V and 6 bases from J, with 15 bases between. Germline-derived CDR1 and CDR2 are SEHNR and FQNEAQ (reference sequence). This CDR3 contains 14 residues. CDR3 loop: CASKGFRSSGELFF. The CDR3 bases are TGTGCCAGCAAGGGGTTTAGGAGTTCCGGGGAGCTGTTTTTT.

The sample holds one count of this clone. This chain links TRBV30 with TRBJ2-3; 8 nucleotides match TRBD1. V shed 4 bases, J shed 2 bases, and the junction held 8 bases outside the gene matches. Germline CDR1 is GTSNPN and CDR2 is SVGIG (reference sequence). CDR3 length: 15 residues. The CDR3 reads CAWMLDRDNTDTQYF. Written as DNA, the CDR3 is TGTGCCTGGATGTTGGACAGGGATAACACAGATACGCAGTATTTT.

The V gene is TRBV11-3, the J gene TRBJ2-3; D perhaps matches TRBD2 (5 bases). The length of the CDR3 is 15 residues. Trimming left V 1 base short and J 1 base short, with 9 bases between. Looked up from germline, CDR1 is SGHNT and CDR2 is YENEEA. In nucleotides, the CDR3 is TGTGCCAGCAGCTTAGGAGGGCGGCGCACAGATACGCAGTATTTT. This encodes CASSLGGRRTDTQYF. The full variable domain, rest sourced from reference TRBV11-3 and TRBJ2-3, is EAGVVQSPRYKIIEKKQPVAFWCNPISGHNTLYWYLQNLGQGPELLIRYENEEAVDDSQLPKDRFSAERLKGVDSTLKIQPAELGDSAVYLCASSLGGRRTDTQYFGPGTRLTVL.

This clone came up once. The chain combines TRBV3-1 (or the pseudogene TRBV3-2) with TRBJ2-5; 12 positions agree with TRBD2. J was trimmed by 6 bases and V by 3 bases; bases with no gene match: 11. The CDR3 loop spans 17 amino acids. Germline V CDR1 and CDR2: LGHDT, YNNKEL (reference sequence). In DNA form, the CDR3 reads TGTGCCAGCAGCCACAGGACTAGCGGGGCTTCTAGGAAGACCCAGTACTTC. This sequence encodes CASSHRTSGASRKTQYF.

This sequence joins TRBV3-1 (or the pseudogene TRBV3-2) and TRBJ2-5; 7 bases line up with TRBD1. The germline CDR1 and CDR2 sequences are LGHDT and YNNKEL (reference sequence). The CDR3 is made up of 14 amino acids. V lost 3 bases to trimming and J lost 4 bases; unmatched junction nucleotides: 5. The DNA of the CDR3 is TGTGCCAGCAGCCAGACCACAGGGGCAGAGACCCAGTACTTC. It yields the protein CASSQTTGAETQYF.